This T cell receptor (beta chain) is from a study of CD8+CD57+ T cells in acquired aplastic anemia. Whole-study context: Sorted CD4+ and CD8+ cells gave a mean 3.2 ug DNA, range about 0.2 to 27.4 ug. Healthy donors gave about 9.8 million reads on average for CD4+ cells. General study points: CD8+ Simpson's diversity showed no significant patient-control difference. Common to patients and controls were about 31 CD8+ CDR3 sequences.

As to this clonotype: The antigen remains unidentified.

Germline CDR1 reads MNHEY; CDR2 reads SVGEGT. This CDR3 has 14 residues. V was clipped by 5 bases and J by 3 bases; unmatched bases: 6. Genomic DNA served as template for TCR beta VDJ and CDR3 profiling. TCRdb itself ran the reads through MiXCR, one entry per CDR3 protein. The table lists fewer than 200,000 distinct CDR3 sequences, 63% of them singletons. The receptor's source is a human donor in good health. Source material: sorted CD4+, CD8+, or CD8+CD57+ T cells (not recorded which) from PBMCs. The chain couples TRBV6-2 or TRBV6-3 to TRBJ2-5; 7 bases line up with TRBD1. CDR3 in DNA: TGTGCCAGCAGTACCGGGACAGAAGAAGAGACCCAGTACTTC. Residues: CASSTGTEEETQYF.